This T cell receptor (beta chain) appears in the sequencing data of a study of OX40 agonist ivuxolimab in advanced cancers. Study overall: Therapy given before enrollment (anti-PD-1, anti-PD-L1 or anti-CTLA-4) was allowed, and 40% to 45% had some.

This clone was observed a few times. What it binds is unknown. V lost 2 bases and J lost 2; bases outside the gene matches: 7. The CDR3 is 19 amino acids. Germline assignment: CDR1 LNHDA and CDR2 SQIVND (reference sequence). Sequencing used immunoSEQ multiplex PCR; TCRdb keeps in-frame clones, though not all of them. The table shows around 81,000 clones, with around 84% occurring only once. Study-wide results and limits: Within 6 weeks, CD4+ and CD8+ blood T cells expanded clonally at 0.1 to 3.0 mg/kg.

The clonotype originates from an adult with an advanced solid tumor such as melanoma, head and neck, liver or kidney cancer. V and J are TRBV19 and TRBJ2-1; 15 positions agree with TRBD2. The sample was CD4+ or CD8+ T cells sorted from blood, taken in a trial of the OX40 agonist ivuxolimab. CDR3 nucleotide sequence: TGTGCCAGTAGTATACTACTGGGACTAGCGGGAGGCGCCTACAATGAGCAGTTCTTC. Translated: CASSILLGLAGGAYNEQFF.